This entry concerns a single TCR beta chain. Its antigen is unidentified. The data derive from a study of T cell repertoires in cytomegalovirus infection. For the study at large: CMV infection and matching HLA type were both indicated by public TCR beta signatures. Study-wide results and caveats: HLA-C-restricted TCR beta clonotypes specific for CMV led the ex vivo response. Pooled public TCR beta family frequency picked out CMV carriers with the relevant HLA.

This CDR3 comprises 12 residues. Trimming pared 6 bases from V and 7 bases from J, leaving 10 bases between. From germline, CDR1 is SNHLY and CDR2 FYNNEI. TCRdb used MiXCR to reprocess the reads, holding one entry per CDR3 protein. The sample gives about 450,000 distinct CDR3 sequences, 30% to 40% of which show up once; roughly 15% is in the top ten. Sequencing input: PBMCs. The receptor's source is a human donor in good health (CMV status not recorded). Some clones in this sample may be carry-over from other donors' samples. V gene TRBV2 combines with J gene TRBJ2-1; no firm D call. Here the CDR3 reads CASRELLNEQFF. The CDR3 bases are TGTGCCAGCAGGGAATTGCTTAATGAGCAGTTCTTC.